This T cell receptor (beta chain) was recovered during a study of cytomegalovirus exposure and HLA in healthy donors. 13 Jbeta primers and 60 Vbeta primers were used for the PCR. Sequencing was performed with immunoSEQ multiplex PCR; in TCRdb, only in-frame clones are kept and a portion is missing. This table has approximately 110,000 clones, 13% to 15% appearing once. This clone was counted between two and nine times. This CDR3 has 15 amino acids. Germline V gene data show CDR1 as MNHEY and CDR2 as SVGAGI. V lost 1 base, J lost 4 bases, and 13 bases lay in between. This rearrangement joins TRBV6-5 to TRBJ1-2; TRBD1 might be the D (6 bases). Source material: PBMCs. This clonotype was obtained from a female donor in good health and CMV-seronegative. This CDR3 reads CASSYLPGGLYGYTF. The CDR3 DNA follows: TGTGCCAGCAGTTACTTGCCCGGGGGGCTCTATGGCTACACCTTC.